These 27 T cell receptor beta chains were all obtained from the same sample, sequenced in a study of blood T cell repertoires in COVID-19. Produced via immunoSEQ multiplex PCR; TCRdb's table is partial and in-frame only. The sample includes around 200,000 clones, about 87% of them seen just once. Specimen: peripheral blood. These receptors were taken from a woman under 30 who had recovered from COVID-19.

CDR3 loop: CASSSFSGGTDTQYF. CDR3 bases: TGTGCCAGCAGCTCCTTTAGCGGGGGCACAGATACGCAGTATTTT. The rearrangement links TRBV7-9 to TRBJ2-3; 8 bases agree with TRBD2. The CDR3 sequence is 15 residues long. CDR1 SEHNR and CDR2 FQNEAQ come from the germline V gene (reference sequence). Losses at the gene ends were 4 bases for V and 1 base for J; bases not matched to a gene: 4. Full variable domain (outside the CDR3, taken from reference TRBV7-9 and TRBJ2-3): DTGVSQNPRHKITKRGQNVTFRCDPISEHNRLYWYRQTLGQGPEFLTYFQNEAQLEKSRLLSDRFSAERPKGSFSTLEIQRTEQGDSAMYLCASSSFSGGTDTQYFGPGTRLTVL.

V and J are TRBV2 and TRBJ1-6; TRBD1 aligns across 10 bases. Looked up from germline, CDR1 is SNHLY and CDR2 is FYNNEI. Trimming at V came to 7 bases and at J to 9 bases, leaving 9 bases not matched to a gene. The CDR3 contains 15 residues. The CDR3 loop reads CASTTAGTGVSPLHF. CDR3 DNA: TGTGCCAGCACCACCGCCGGGACAGGGGTTTCACCCCTCCACTTT.

The chain joins TRBV11-3 to TRBJ2-5; the D gene is possibly TRBD2 (5 bases). This CDR3 contains 12 residues. Germline assignment: CDR1 SGHNT and CDR2 YENEEA. V was cut by 3 bases and J by 5 bases, with 7 bases left in between. CDR3 residues: CASSFPGETQYF. The CDR3 DNA reads as TGTGCCAGCAGCTTTCCGGGGGAGACCCAGTACTTC. The whole variable domain, remainder taken from reference TRBV11-3 and TRBJ2-5, is EAGVVQSPRYKIIEKKQPVAFWCNPISGHNTLYWYLQNLGQGPELLIRYENEEAVDDSQLPKDRFSAERLKGVDSTLKIQPAELGDSAVYLCASSFPGETQYFGPGTRLLVL.

The rearrangement links TRBV7-9 to TRBJ1-6; 7 bases line up with TRBD1. This CDR3 is built from 12 residues. Trimming cost V 1 base and J 12 bases; bases outside gene matches: 0. Per the germline V gene, CDR1 is SEHNR and CDR2 is FQNEAQ (reference sequence). The CDR3 coding sequence is TGTGCCAGCAGCTTAGGACAGGGACCCCTCCACTTT. Amino acids: CASSLGQGPLHF. The full variable domain, completed using reference TRBV7-9 and TRBJ1-6, is DTGVSQNPRHKITKRGQNVTFRCDPISEHNRLYWYRQTLGQGPEFLTYFQNEAQLEKSRLLSDRFSAERPKGSFSTLEIQRTEQGDSAMYLCASSLGQGPLHFGNGTRLTVT.

As to this clone: This CDR3 is also generated by other DNA sequences in the sample. The J gene is TRBJ1-2, the V gene TRBV19; D gene unclear. The CDR3 covers 12 residues. Trimming took 7 bases from V and 4 from J, leaving 10 bases between them. CDR1 LNHDA and CDR2 SQIVND come from the germline V gene (reference sequence). Here the CDR3 DNA reads TGTGCCAGTAACAGCGGGCCCTATGGCTACACCTTC. Translation gives CASNSGPYGYTF. Combining the CDR3 with reference TRBV19 and TRBJ1-2 gives the whole variable domain DGGITQSPKYLFRKEGQNVTLSCEQNLNHDAMYWYRQDPGQGLRLIYYSQIVNDFQKGDIAEGYSVSREKKESFPLTVTSAQKNPTAFYLCASNSGPYGYTFGSGTRLTVV.

The chain carries TRBV19 and TRBJ2-3; 8 bases line up with TRBD2. This CDR3 contains 15 residues. V dropped 5 bases and J dropped 5; count of bases not matched to a gene: 9. Germline V CDR1 and CDR2: LNHDA, SQIVND (reference sequence). CDR3 nucleotides: TGTGCCAGTAGTCTTCAAGCGGGAGTGGTAGATACGCAGTATTTT. It translates to CASSLQAGVVDTQYF.

DNA for the CDR3: TGTGCCAGCAGACTAGCGGGCGCGACCCAGTACTTC. Translating gives CASRLAGATQYF. The genes are TRBV6-5 and TRBJ2-5; 9 bases are shared with TRBD2. The ends lost 6 bases at V and 7 bases at J; junction bases unmatched: 3. The germline V gene encodes CDR1 MNHEY and CDR2 SVGAGI. The CDR3 is 12 residues long.

The V and J genes are TRBV7-9 and TRBJ1-5; no clear D. The CDR3 covers 17 residues. CDR1 and CDR2 from the germline V gene are SEHNR and FQNEAQ (reference sequence). Trimming took off 5 bases at V and 0 bases at J, with 17 bases between the two ends. As DNA, the CDR3 is TGTGCCAGCAGCCCCACCCCCACAGACTATAGCAATCAGCCCCAGCATTTT. Encoded protein: CASSPTPTDYSNQPQHF.

This clone was seen just once. The chain recombines TRBV27 with TRBJ1-4; 9 bases agree with TRBD1. J was trimmed by 5 bases and V by 8 bases; bases with no gene match: 6. Germline V gives CDR1 MNHEY, CDR2 SMNVEV (reference sequence). This CDR3 has 14 amino acids. The CDR3 region is CASGRDRENEKLFF. CDR3 DNA: TGTGCCAGCGGGCGGGACAGGGAAAATGAAAAACTGTTTTTT.

The chain recombines TRBV5-6 with TRBJ1-2; perhaps TRBD1 as D (5 bases). The CDR3 length is 13 residues. CDR1 and CDR2 (germline): SGHDT, YYEEEE. Trimming shortened V by 3 bases and J by 7 bases, and 13 bases separated the two germline ends. Here the CDR3 DNA reads TGTGCCAGCAGCTGGACCGGGACTCCTGGCTACACCTTC. Translated: CASSWTGTPGYTF. Variable domain in full (rest from reference TRBV5-6 and TRBJ1-2): DAGVTQSPTHLIKTRGQQVTLRCSPKSGHDTVSWYQQALGQGPQFIFQYYEEEERQRGNFPDRFSGHQFPNYSSELNVNALLLGDSALYLCASSWTGTPGYTFGSGTRLTVV.

This rearrangement joins TRBV7-2 to TRBJ2-7; D unclear. V gave up 5 bases and J gave up 1 base, with 12 bases separating them. This CDR3 contains 14 residues. Germline CDR1 and CDR2: SGHTA and FQGNSA. The CDR3 loop reads CASSATPGSYEQYV. The CDR3 DNA follows: TGTGCCAGCAGCGCGACACCTGGATCCTACGAGCAGTACGTC.

The J gene is TRBJ2-3, the V gene TRBV6-1; perhaps TRBD2 as D (6 bases). Germline V lookup: CDR1 MNHNS, CDR2 SASEGT. The length of the CDR3 is 13 residues. V shed 6 bases and J shed 5 bases, with 12 bases lying between them. The CDR3 coding sequence is TGTGCCAGCAGGATTGCAGCGGGAGATACGCAGTATTTT. This sequence encodes CASRIAAGDTQYF.

V usage is TRBV5-1 and J usage is TRBJ2-3, with 8 bases that match TRBD1. Germline lookup yields CDR1 SGHRS and CDR2 YFSETQ. With 5 bases clipped from V and 6 bases from J, the junction kept 8 bases outside the gene matches. The CDR3 spans 14 residues. The CDR3 protein is CASRPTGVGDTQYF. CDR3 nucleotides: TGCGCCAGCAGGCCGACAGGGGTGGGTGATACGCAGTATTTT. Looking up the rest from reference TRBV5-1 and TRBJ2-3 gives the full variable domain: KAGVTQTPRYLIKTRGQQVTLSCSPISGHRSVSWYQQTPGQGLQFLFEYFSETQRNKGNFPGRFSGRQFSNSRSEMNVSTLELGDSALYLCASRPTGVGDTQYFGPGTRLTVL.

The chain combines TRBV11-2 with TRBJ1-2; a weak D match, TRBD1 (5 bases). The germline gives CDR1 SGHAT, CDR2 FQNNGV. The CDR3 has 13 residues. V lost 0 bases and J 3 bases, leaving 5 bases between the germline ends. The CDR3 sequence is CASSLDRDYGYTF. The DNA for the CDR3 is TGTGCCAGCAGCTTAGACAGGGACTATGGCTACACCTTC. The full variable domain, with the rest looked up from reference TRBV11-2 and TRBJ1-2, is EAGVAQSPRYKIIEKRQSVAFWCNPISGHATLYWYQQILGQGPKLLIQFQNNGVVDDSQLPKDRFSAERLKGVDSTLKIQPAKLEDSAVYLCASSLDRDYGYTFGSGTRLTVV.

The chain couples TRBV11-2 to TRBJ2-4; no firm D call. V lost 5 bases and J 1 base, leaving 9 bases between the germline ends. Germline CDR1 SGHAT, CDR2 FQNNGV. The length of the CDR3 is 14 residues. This CDR3 reads CASSPLRAKNIQYF. Here the CDR3 DNA reads TGTGCCAGCAGCCCCTTGCGGGCCAAAAACATTCAGTACTTC.

The J gene is TRBJ1-1, the V gene TRBV9; D is unresolved. The germline gives CDR1 SGDLS, CDR2 YYNGEE. The CDR3 runs to 15 residues. V shed 3 bases and J shed 2 bases, with 14 bases lying between them. The CDR3 nucleotides are TGTGCCAGCAGCGCTTCCCAACAGACCAACACTGAAGCTTTCTTT. Translating it yields CASSASQQTNTEAFF.

This clone was observed a handful of times. The CDR3 DNA reads as TGTGCCAGCAGTGAACGGGGACTAGCGGGGGTGGATACGCAGTATTTT. Translation: CASSERGLAGVDTQYF. The chain has TRBV6-1 and TRBJ2-3; 14 bases map to TRBD2. CDR3 length: 16 amino acids. The V gene's germline CDR1 is MNHNS and CDR2 SASEGT. Trimming removed 2 bases from V and 6 bases from J; junction bases left unmatched: 4.

The sample holds a few counts of this clone. The chain employs TRBV14 and TRBJ1-5; no definite D call. The germline V and J ends were trimmed by 1 base and 4 bases, with 5 bases remaining between them. The CDR3 extends over 13 amino acids. The germline CDR1 and CDR2 sequences are SGHDN and FVKESK. The CDR3 DNA reads as TGTGCCAGCAGCCAAGGTCTGAATCAGCCCCAGCATTTT. The encoded protein is CASSQGLNQPQHF. The complete variable domain, with remaining parts taken from reference TRBV14 and TRBJ1-5, reads EAGVTQFPSHSVIEKGQTVTLRCDPISGHDNLYWYRRVMGKEIKFLLHFVKESKQDESGMPNNRFLAERTGGTYSTLKVQPAELEDSGVYFCASSQGLNQPQHFGDGTRLSIL.

This clone was seen only once. J is TRBJ2-3 and V is TRBV2, with 8 bases that match TRBD2. CDR1 and CDR2 (germline): SNHLY, FYNNEI. This CDR3 is built from 14 residues. Trimming cost V 6 bases and J 7 bases; bases outside gene matches: 9. Here the CDR3 DNA reads TGTGCCAGCAGGGCCGGGACTAGATTAAATACGCAGTATTTT. This sequence encodes CASRAGTRLNTQYF. Together with reference TRBV2 and TRBJ2-3, the CDR3 gives the full variable domain: EPEVTQTPSHQVTQMGQEVILRCVPISNHLYFYWYRQILGQKVEFLVSFYNNEISEKSEIFDDQFSVERPDGSNFTLKIRSTKLEDSAMYFCASRAGTRLNTQYFGPGTRLTVL.

The gene calls are TRBV7-2 and TRBJ2-7; D perhaps matches TRBD1 (7 bases). Trimming took off 5 bases at V and 7 bases at J, with 21 bases between the two ends. The germline V gene encodes CDR1 SGHTA and CDR2 FQGNSA. The CDR3 sequence is 15 residues long. The CDR3 nucleotides read TGTGCCAGCAGCCCCGCACAGGGGAGACTAGAAGAGCAGTACTTC. This codes for CASSPAQGRLEEQYF. Full variable domain (remainder filled in from reference TRBV7-2 and TRBJ2-7): GAGVSQSPSNKVTEKGKDVELRCDPISGHTALYWYRQSLGQGLEFLIYFQGNSAPDKSGLPSDRFSAERTGGSVSTLTIQRTQQEDSAVYLCASSPAQGRLEEQYFGPGTRLTVT.

The chain has TRBV6-5 and TRBJ2-7; D not resolved. Germline V lookup: CDR1 MNHEY, CDR2 SVGAGI. V lost 5 bases and J 0 bases, leaving 11 bases between the germline ends. The CDR3 is made up of 14 amino acids. The CDR3 spells CASSPDLSSYEQYV. As DNA, the CDR3 is TGTGCCAGCAGTCCTGACTTAAGCTCCTACGAGCAGTACGTC.

The chain carries TRBV10-3 and TRBJ1-2; D is unclear. V lost 1 base to trimming and J lost 5 bases, with 14 bases between them. The CDR3 runs 15 residues. Germline loops: CDR1 ENHRY, CDR2 SYGVKD. The CDR3 DNA reads TGTGCCATCAGTGAGTTTAATTTTAGTCCTTATGGCTACACCTTC. It yields the protein CAISEFNFSPYGYTF.

This clone was recorded once. The chain carries TRBV6-6 and TRBJ2-2, with D maybe TRBD2 (6 bases). The CDR3 consists of 17 residues. Per germline, CDR1 MNHNY and CDR2 SVGAGI (reference sequence). V was trimmed by 5 bases and J by 1 base, leaving 17 bases between them. CDR3 region: CASSPGLFGGNTGELFF. CDR3 bases: TGTGCCAGCAGTCCGGGACTTTTTGGGGGGAACACCGGGGAGCTGTTTTTT.

This chain connects TRBV19 to TRBJ2-1; weak D call: TRBD1 (7 bases). This CDR3 has 13 amino acids. CDR1 LNHDA and CDR2 SQIVND come from the germline V gene (reference sequence). V lost 6 bases and J 9 bases, leaving 15 bases between the germline ends. CDR3 sequence: CASSRGVRGEQFF. For the CDR3, the DNA is TGTGCCAGTAGCAGGGGGGTACGAGGTGAGCAGTTCTTC.

V usage is TRBV5-1 and J usage is TRBJ1-2; D is unclear. Between the trimmed V and J ends, which lost 0 bases and 3 bases, there was a span of 6 bases. The CDR3 spans 13 residues. Germline CDR1 SGHRS, CDR2 YFSETQ. CDR3 loop: CASSLAGDYGYTF. In DNA, the CDR3 is TGCGCCAGCAGCTTGGCCGGGGACTATGGCTACACCTTC.

This chain uses TRBV7-3 with TRBJ1-1; unclear D gene. The CDR3 spans 14 residues. Germline CDR1 reads SGHTA; CDR2 reads FQGTGA. V dropped 4 bases and J dropped 6 bases, with 15 bases sitting between them. CDR3 DNA: TGTGCCAGCAGCTCAAGCGTTTCCGGGGCTGAAGCTTTCTTT. Translation gives CASSSSVSGAEAFF.

This sequence joins TRBV3-1 (or the pseudogene TRBV3-2) and TRBJ2-7; tentatively, D is TRBD2 (5 bases). The V end was cut by 8 bases, the J end by 6 bases, with 14 bases between. The CDR3 length is 12 residues. Germline V gene data show CDR1 as LGHDT and CDR2 as YNNKEL (reference sequence). The CDR3 reads CASARRYAEQYF. The CDR3, as DNA: TGTGCCAGCGCCAGGAGGTACGCCGAGCAGTACTTC.